This T cell receptor beta chain derives from a study of lymphopenia after photon versus proton radiotherapy. Assay: immunoSEQ multiplex PCR; the TCRdb copy retains only in-frame clones and omits some. This sample has some 21,000 clones, with 85% found just once. The source material was peripheral blood, sampled from a patient treated with photon-based radiotherapy. The sequence was collected from a man between 60 and 75 years old with pancreatic cancer.

In DNA form, the CDR3 reads TGCGCCAGCAGCCGGGGGACTAGCGTTGGCACCGGGGAGCTGTTTTTT. Amino acid sequence: CASSRGTSVGTGELFF. This chain joins TRBV4-1 and TRBJ2-2; 10 positions match TRBD2. V was pared by 4 bases and J by 4 bases, with 6 bases of the junction left unmatched. Germline V lookup: CDR1 MGHRA, CDR2 YSYEKL. There are 16 residues in the CDR3.